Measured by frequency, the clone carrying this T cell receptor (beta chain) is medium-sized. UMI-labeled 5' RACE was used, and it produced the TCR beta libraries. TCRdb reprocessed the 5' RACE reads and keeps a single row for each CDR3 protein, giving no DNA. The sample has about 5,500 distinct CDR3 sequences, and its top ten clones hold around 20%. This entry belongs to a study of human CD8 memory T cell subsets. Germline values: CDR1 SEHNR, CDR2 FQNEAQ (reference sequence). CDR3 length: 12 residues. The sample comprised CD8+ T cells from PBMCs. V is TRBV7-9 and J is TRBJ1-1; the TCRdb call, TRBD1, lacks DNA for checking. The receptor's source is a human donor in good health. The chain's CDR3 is CASSRKGQEAFF.